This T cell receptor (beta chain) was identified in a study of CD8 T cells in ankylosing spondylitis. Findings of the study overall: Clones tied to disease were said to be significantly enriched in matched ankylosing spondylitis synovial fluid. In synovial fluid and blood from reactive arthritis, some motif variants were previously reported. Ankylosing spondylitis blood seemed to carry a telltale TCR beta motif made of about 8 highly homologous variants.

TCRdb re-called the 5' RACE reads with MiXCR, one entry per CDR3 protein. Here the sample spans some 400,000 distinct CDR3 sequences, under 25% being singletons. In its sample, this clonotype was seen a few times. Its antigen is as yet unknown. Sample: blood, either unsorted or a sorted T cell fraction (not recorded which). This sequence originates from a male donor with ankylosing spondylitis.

CDR3 loop: CASSVSSGSYTEQFF. The DNA for the CDR3 is TGTGCCAGCAGCGTTTCTAGCGGGAGTTATACTGAGCAGTTCTTC. The rearrangement uses TRBV11-3 and TRBJ2-1; 10 bases fit TRBD2. This CDR3 region has 15 residues. CDR1 is SGHNT, CDR2 YENEEA, per germline. The V segment lost 5 bases and the J segment 9 bases; nucleotides outside the gene matches: 10.